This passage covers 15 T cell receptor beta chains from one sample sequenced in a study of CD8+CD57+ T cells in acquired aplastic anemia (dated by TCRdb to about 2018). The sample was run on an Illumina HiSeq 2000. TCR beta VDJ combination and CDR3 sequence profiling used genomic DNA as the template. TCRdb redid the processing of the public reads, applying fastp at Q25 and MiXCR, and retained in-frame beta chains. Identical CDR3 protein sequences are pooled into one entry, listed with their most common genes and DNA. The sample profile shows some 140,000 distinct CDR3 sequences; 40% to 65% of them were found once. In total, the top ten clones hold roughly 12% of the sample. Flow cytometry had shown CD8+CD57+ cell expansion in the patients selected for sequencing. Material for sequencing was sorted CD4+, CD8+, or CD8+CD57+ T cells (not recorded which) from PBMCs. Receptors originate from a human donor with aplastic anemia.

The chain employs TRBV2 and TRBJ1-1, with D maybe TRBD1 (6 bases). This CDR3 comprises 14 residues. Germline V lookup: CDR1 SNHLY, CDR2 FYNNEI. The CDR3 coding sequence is TGTGCTAGACCTTTAGGGACAAGTCGCACTGAAGCTTTCTTT. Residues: CARPLGTSRTEAFF.

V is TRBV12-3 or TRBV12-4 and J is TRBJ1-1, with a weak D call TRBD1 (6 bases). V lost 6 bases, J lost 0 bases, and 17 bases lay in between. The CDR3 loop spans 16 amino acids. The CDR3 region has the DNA TGTGCCAGCAGCAACGTTAGGGGGTCCATGAACACTGAAGCTTTCTTT. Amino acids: CASSNVRGSMNTEAFF.

The CDR3, as DNA: TGTGCCAGCAGCTTAGGCGGCACTTACAATGAGCAGTTCTTC. This sequence encodes CASSLGGTYNEQFF. The chain uses TRBV7-8 and TRBJ2-1; no clear D. The V and J ends lost 1 base and 4 bases respectively, with 8 bases between them. Germline V CDR1 and CDR2: SGHVS, FQNEAQ. The CDR3 totals 14 residues.

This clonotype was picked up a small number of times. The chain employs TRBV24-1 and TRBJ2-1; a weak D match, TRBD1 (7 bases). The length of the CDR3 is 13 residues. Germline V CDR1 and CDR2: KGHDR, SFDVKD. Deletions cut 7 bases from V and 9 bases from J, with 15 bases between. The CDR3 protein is CATRAGGSIEQFF. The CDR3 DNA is TGTGCCACCAGGGCAGGGGGGTCTATTGAGCAGTTCTTC.

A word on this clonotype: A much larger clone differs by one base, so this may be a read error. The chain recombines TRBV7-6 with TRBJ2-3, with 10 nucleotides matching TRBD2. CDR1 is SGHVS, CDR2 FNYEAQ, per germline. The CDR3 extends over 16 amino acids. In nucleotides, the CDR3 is TGTGCCAGCAGCCAAAGCGGGGGGGCTGCCGCGGATACGCAGTGTTTT. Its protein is CASSQSGGAAADTQCF.

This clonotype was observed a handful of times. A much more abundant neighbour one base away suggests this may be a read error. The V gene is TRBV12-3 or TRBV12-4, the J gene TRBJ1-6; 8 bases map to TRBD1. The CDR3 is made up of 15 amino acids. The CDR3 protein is CANSYRTGWNSPLHF. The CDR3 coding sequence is TGTGCCAACAGTTATCGGACAGGGTGGAATTCACCCCTCCACTTT.

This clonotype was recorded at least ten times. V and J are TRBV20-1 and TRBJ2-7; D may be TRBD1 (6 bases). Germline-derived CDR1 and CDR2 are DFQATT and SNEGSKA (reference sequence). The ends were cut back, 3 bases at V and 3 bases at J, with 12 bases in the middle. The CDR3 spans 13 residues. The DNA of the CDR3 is TGCAGTGCTAGGGACAGAAGCTACTACGAGCAGTACTTC. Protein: CSARDRSYYEQYF.

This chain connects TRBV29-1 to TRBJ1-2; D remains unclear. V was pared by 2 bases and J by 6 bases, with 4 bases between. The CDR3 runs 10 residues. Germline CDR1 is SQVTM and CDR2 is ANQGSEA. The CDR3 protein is CSVETDGYTF. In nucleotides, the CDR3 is TGCAGCGTTGAAACGGATGGCTACACCTTC.

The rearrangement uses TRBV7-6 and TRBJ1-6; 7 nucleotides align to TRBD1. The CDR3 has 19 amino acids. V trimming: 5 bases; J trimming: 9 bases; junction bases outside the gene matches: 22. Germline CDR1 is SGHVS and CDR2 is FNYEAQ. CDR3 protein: CASSRTPERAGTALSPLHF. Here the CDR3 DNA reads TGTGCCAGCAGCCGAACCCCCGAAAGAGCCGGGACAGCGCTTTCACCCCTCCACTTT.

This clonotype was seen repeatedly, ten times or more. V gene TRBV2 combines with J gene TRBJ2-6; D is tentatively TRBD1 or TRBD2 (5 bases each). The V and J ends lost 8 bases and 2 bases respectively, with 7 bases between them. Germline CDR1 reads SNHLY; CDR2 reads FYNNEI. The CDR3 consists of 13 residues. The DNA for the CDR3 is TGTGCCAGCCTGGGGGCTGGGGCCAACGTCCTGACTTTC. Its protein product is CASLGAGANVLTF.

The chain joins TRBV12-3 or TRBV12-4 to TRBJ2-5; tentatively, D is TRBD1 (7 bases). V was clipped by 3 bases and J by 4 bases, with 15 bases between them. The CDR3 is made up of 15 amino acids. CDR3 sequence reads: CASSLQGVGGETQYF. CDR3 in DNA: TGTGCCAGCAGTTTGCAGGGGGTCGGGGGAGAGACCCAGTACTTC.

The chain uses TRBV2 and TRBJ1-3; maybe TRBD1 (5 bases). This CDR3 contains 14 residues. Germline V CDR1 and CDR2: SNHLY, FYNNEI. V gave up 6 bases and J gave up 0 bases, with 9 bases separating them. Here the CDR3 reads CASRGTDSGNTIYF. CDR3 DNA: TGTGCCAGCAGAGGGACGGACTCTGGAAACACCATATATTTT.

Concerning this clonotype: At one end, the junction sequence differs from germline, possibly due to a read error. CDR3 in amino acids: CASSLGAGAAYEQHF. CDR3 nucleotide sequence: TGTGCCAGCAGCTTGGGGGCAGGGGCTGCCTACGAGCAGCACTTC. The genes are TRBV13 and TRBJ2-7, with a tentative D call TRBD1 (6 bases). The CDR3 spans 15 residues. Germline assignment: CDR1 PRHDT and CDR2 FYEKMQ (reference sequence). The complete variable domain, with remaining parts taken from reference TRBV13 and TRBJ2-7, reads AAGVIQSPRHLIKEKRETATLKCYPIPRHDTVYWYQQGPGQDPQFLISFYEKMQSDKGSIPDRFSAQQFSDYHSELNMSSLELGDSALYFCASSLGAGAAYEQHFGPGTRLTVT.

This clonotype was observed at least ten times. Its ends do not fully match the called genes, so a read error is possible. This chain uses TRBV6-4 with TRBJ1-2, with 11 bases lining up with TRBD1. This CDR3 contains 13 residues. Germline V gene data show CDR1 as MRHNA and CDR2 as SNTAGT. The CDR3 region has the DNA TGCGAGCCATGGACAGGGGGCAACTATGGCTACACCTTC. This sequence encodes CEPWTGGNYGYTF.

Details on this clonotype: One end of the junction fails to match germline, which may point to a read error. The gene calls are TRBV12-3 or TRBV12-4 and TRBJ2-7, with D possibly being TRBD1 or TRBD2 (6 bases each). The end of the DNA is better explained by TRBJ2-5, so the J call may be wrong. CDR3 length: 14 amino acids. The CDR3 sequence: CAGSFSGAGETQYF. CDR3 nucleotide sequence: TGTGCCGGCAGTTTTTCGGGGGCTGGGGAGACCCAGTACTTC.